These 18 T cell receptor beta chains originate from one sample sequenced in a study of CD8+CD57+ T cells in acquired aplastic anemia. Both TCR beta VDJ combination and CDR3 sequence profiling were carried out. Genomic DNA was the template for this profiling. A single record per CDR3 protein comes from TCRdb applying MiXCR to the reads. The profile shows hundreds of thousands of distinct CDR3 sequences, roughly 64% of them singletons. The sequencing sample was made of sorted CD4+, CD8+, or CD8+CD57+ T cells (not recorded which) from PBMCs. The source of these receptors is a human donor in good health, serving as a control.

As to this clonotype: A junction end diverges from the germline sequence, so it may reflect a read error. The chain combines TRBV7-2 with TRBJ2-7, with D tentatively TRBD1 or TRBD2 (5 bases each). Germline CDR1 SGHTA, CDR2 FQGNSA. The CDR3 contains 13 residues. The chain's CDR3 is CASTVGRVRAQSF. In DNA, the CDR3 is TGTGCCAGCACGGTGGGCAGGGTGCGGGCGCAGTCTTTC.

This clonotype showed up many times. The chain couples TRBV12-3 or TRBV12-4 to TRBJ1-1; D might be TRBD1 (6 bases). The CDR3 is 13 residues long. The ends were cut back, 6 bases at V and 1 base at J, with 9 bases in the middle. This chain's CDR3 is CASSSTGNTEAFF. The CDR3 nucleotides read TGTGCCAGCAGCTCGACAGGGAACACTGAAGCTTTCTTT.

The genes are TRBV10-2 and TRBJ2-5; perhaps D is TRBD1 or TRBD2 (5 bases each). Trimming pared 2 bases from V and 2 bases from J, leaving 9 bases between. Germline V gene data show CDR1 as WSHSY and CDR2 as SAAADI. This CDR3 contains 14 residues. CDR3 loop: CASSEIGGQETQYF. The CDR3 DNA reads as TGCGCCAGCAGTGAGATTGGGGGACAAGAGACCCAGTACTTC.

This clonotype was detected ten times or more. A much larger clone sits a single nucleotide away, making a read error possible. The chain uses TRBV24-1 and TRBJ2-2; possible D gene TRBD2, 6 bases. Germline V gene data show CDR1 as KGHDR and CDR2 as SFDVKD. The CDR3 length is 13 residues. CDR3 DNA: TGTGCCACCAGTGACAGTTACACCGGGGGGCTGTTTTTT. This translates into CATSDSYTGGLFF.

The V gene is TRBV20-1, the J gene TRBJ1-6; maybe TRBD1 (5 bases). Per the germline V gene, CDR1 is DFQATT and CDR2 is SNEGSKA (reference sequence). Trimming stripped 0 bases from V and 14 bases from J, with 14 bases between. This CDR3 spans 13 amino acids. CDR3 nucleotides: TGCAGTGCTAGAGAGCAGAGGGACTCTGCCCTCCACTTT. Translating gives CSAREQRDSALHF.

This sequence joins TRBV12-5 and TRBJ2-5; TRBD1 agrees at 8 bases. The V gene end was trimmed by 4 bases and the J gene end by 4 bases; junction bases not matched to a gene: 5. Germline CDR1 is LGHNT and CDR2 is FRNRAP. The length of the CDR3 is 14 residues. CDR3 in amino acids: CASGSEQGGETQYF. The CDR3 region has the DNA TGTGCTAGTGGTTCAGAACAGGGGGGAGAGACCCAGTACTTC.

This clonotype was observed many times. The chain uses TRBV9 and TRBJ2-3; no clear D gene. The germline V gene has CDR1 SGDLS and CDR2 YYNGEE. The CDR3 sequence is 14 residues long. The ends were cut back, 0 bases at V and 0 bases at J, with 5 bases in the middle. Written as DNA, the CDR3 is TGTGCCAGCAGCGTAGACCCTAGCACAGATACGCAGTATTTT. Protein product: CASSVDPSTDTQYF.

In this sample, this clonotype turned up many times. This CDR3 reads CAISERQGMRELFF. The CDR3 coding sequence is TGTGCCATCAGTGAAAGACAGGGAATGAGGGAGCTGTTTTTT. The chain employs TRBV10-3 and TRBJ2-2; 7 nucleotides line up with TRBD1. Germline loops: CDR1 ENHRY, CDR2 SYGVKD. V dropped 3 bases and J dropped 9; count of bases not matched to a gene: 7. There are 14 residues in the CDR3.

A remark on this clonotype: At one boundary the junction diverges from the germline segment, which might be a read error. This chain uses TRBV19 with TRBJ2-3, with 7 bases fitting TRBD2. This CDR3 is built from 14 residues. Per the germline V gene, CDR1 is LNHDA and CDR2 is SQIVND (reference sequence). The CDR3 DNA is TGTGCCAGTGGTCAGGCGGGGGTCGCAGATACGCTGTATTTT. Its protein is CASGQAGVADTLYF.

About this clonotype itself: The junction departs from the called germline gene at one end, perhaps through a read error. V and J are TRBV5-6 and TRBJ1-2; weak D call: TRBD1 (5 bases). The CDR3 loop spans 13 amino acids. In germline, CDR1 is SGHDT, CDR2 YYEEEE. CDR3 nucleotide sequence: TGTGCCAGCTGCTTGGCAGCAGGGAGTAGCTACACCTTC. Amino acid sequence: CASCLAAGSSYTF.

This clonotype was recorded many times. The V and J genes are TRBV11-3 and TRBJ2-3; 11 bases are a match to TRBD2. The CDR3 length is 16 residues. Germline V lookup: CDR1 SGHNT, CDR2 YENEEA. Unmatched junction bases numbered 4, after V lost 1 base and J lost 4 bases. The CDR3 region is CASSLVGTSGSDTQYF. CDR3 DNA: TGTGCCAGCAGCTTAGTGGGGACTAGCGGTTCAGATACGCAGTATTTT.

CDR3 residues: CASSLRQGLFSYEQYF. The CDR3 DNA sequence: TGTGCCAGCAGCTTACGCCAGGGACTCTTCTCCTACGAGCAGTACTTC. The chain has TRBV5-4 and TRBJ2-7; possibly TRBD2 for D (6 bases). The CDR3 is made up of 16 amino acids. Trimming left V 2 bases short and J 0 bases short, with 15 bases between. CDR1 is SGHNT, CDR2 YYREEE, per germline (reference sequence).

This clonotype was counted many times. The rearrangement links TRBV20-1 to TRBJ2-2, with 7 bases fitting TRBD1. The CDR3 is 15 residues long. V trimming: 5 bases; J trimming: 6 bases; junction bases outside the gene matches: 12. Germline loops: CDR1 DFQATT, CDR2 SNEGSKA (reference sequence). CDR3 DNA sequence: TGCAGTGCTGAGGGGGCCCCTGACAGACCCGGGGAGCTGTTTTTT. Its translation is CSAEGAPDRPGELFF.

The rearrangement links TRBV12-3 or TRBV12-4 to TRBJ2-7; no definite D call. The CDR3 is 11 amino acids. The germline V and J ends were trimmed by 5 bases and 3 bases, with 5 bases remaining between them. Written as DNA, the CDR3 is TGTGCCAGCAGTCCAGACTACGAGCAGTACTTC. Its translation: CASSPDYEQYF.

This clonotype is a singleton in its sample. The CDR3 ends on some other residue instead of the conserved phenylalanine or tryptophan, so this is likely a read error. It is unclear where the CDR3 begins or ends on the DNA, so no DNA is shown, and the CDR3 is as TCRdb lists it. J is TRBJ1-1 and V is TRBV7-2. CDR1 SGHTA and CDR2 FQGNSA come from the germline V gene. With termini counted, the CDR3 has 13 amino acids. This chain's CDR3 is CASSVSEIAENLP.

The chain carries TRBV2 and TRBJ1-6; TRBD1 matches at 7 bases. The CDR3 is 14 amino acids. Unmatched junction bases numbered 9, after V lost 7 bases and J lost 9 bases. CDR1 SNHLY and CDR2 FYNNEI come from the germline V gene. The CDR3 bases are TGTGCCAGCACGGTCGGGACAGATAGTTCACCCCTCCACTTT. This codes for CASTVGTDSSPLHF.

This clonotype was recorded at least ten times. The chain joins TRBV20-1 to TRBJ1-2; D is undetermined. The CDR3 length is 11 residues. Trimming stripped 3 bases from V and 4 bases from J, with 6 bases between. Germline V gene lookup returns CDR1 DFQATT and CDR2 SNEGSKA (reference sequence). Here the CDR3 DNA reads TGCAGTGCTAGGTTGGGCTATGGCTACACCTTC. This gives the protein CSARLGYGYTF.

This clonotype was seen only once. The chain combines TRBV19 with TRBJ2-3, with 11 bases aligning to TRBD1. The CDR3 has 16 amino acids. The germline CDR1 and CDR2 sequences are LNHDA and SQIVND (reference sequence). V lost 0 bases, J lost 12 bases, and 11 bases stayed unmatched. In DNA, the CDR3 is TGTGCCAGTAGTATAGATGTGGGGACAGGGGGTCTGGAACAGTATTTT. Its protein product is CASSIDVGTGGLEQYF.